This paragraph reports one TCR beta chain. There are many counts of this clonotype. The specificity of this receptor is unknown. The input lacks base qualities; no much larger clone sits a single base away. For unsorted PBMC libraries, 2 million PBMCs were used after storage in RNAlater at -80 degrees C until RNA extraction. Peripheral blood underwent Ficoll-Hypaque density gradient centrifugation to isolate PBMCs, which were then cryopreserved in liquid nitrogen. The CDR3 measures 18 amino acids from cysteine to phenylalanine. CDR3 DNA only is kept here, 54 bases in frame from base 1. The V end gives up 1 base and the J end 4 bases, leaving 14 bases in the junction not matched to a gene. Based on the germline V gene, the CDR1 and CDR2 sequences are LGHNA and YSLEER. This sample was taken from a study of neurological immune-mediated disorders (dated by TCRdb to between 2018 and 2021). In the study overall: Peripheral blood TCR-beta repertoires from patients with HTLV-I-associated myelopathy (HAM/TSP), patients with multiple sclerosis, and healthy controls were compared in the study using UMI-based sequencing. The approximately 110 TCR-beta libraries covered PBMC samples along with longitudinal samples, technical triplicates, and paired sorted CD4+ and CD8+ T-cell subsets. The cohort included approximately 68 subjects: about 15 with HAM/TSP, around 34 with multiple sclerosis, and about 20 healthy controls.

The paper as a whole reports these results and caveats: No identical CDR3 amino acid sequences were found to be shared among expanded clones across subjects, suggesting that TCR-beta repertoires were private in all groups. TCR clonal expansion was greatest in HAM/TSP patients and smallest in MS patients, who ranked below even healthy controls.

cDNA was synthesized by template-switch 5'RACE using a primer carrying a 10-nucleotide random unique molecular identifier by which each TCR transcript was tagged. Every sequencing run covered 15-18 subjects and yielded more than 170 million TCR-beta sequences. The RNeasy kit was used for extraction of total RNA. The KAPA Real-time Library Amplification kit was used to amplify TCR-beta VDJ regions with primers targeting the TCR constant region and the 5'RACE anchor. A first PCR added sample indexes and Illumina adaptors, and a second PCR then raised library yield. After Ampure bead purification, the TCR product of roughly 650 bp was size-selected on a 2% E-gel SizeSelection system. Before pooling, library quality was checked on a Bioanalyzer, concentration was measured with Qubit, and libraries were quantified with the Kapa Library Quantification kit. An Illumina HiSeq 2500 was used to sequence the libraries paired-end at 2 x 150 bp. To increase sequence diversity, about 25-31% phiX was spiked into each library pool. As for the authors' bioinformatics: The quality-filtered reads were processed with the UMI-based MiGEC pipeline, whose error correction step removed more than 75% of the raw TCR sequences. IMGT germline references were used for alignment of VDJ genes, and clonotypes were defined by a unique CDR3 amino acid sequence together with V-J genes. VDJtools evaluated clonal expansion, Shannon diversity and CDR3 relatedness (CalcPairwiseDistances, ClusterSamples); CLCbio workbench built phylogenetic trees. Expanded clones were defined as having at least 8 unique UMIs, based on coefficient-of-variation modelling across technical triplicates. Starting from the raw public reads, TCRdb applied fastp trimming at Q25, assembled clones with MiXCR and retained in-frame beta chains. Under each unique CDR3 protein, matching rows form one entry showing the most common genes and DNA. The V and J calls follow TCRdb's processing rather than the paper's. In all, the sample holds tens of thousands of distinct CDR3 sequences, and approximately 14% of those were seen once. The ten largest clones take up around 27% of the sample.

The sequencing sample was made of PBMCs. This TCR was recovered from a woman aged 45-60 years with HTLV-1-associated myelopathy (HAM/TSP). The V and J segments used are TRBV4-3 and TRBJ2-7; 9 middle bases align to TRBD1. CDR3 loop: CASSQGMLSRDRVYEQYF. The sequenced DNA is TGCGCCAGCAGCCAAGGCATGCTATCCCGGGACAGGGTATACGAGCAGTACTTC.